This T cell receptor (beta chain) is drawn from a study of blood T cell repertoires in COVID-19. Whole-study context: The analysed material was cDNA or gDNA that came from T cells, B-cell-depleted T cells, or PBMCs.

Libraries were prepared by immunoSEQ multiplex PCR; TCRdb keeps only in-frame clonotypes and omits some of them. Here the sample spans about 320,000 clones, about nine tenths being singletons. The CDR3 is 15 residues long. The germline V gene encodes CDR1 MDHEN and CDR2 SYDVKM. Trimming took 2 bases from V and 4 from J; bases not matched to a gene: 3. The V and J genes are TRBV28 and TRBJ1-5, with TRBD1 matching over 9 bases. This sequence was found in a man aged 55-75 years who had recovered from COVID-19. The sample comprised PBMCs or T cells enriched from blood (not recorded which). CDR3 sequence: CASSLPGTGNQPQHF. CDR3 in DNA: TGTGCCAGCAGTTTACCCGGGACAGGGAATCAGCCCCAGCATTTT.